This entry lists 4 T cell receptor beta chains sequenced from one sample in a study of monozygotic twins with cystic fibrosis (dated by TCRdb to the early 2020s). The library relied on the immunoSEQ multiplex PCR assay. Sourced from immuneACCESS, this table was stored by TCRdb with only in-frame sequences that have V and J called. A share of the clones is absent; for the studies checked, an unresolved V gene accounts for under half, and the remainder has no known explanation. In all, the sample holds fewer than 30,000 clones, and approximately 96% of those were seen once. The top ten clones comprise around 2.5% of the sample. The specimen was blood. The receptors originated from a girl aged 2 to 10 with cystic fibrosis.

A single count supports this clone. V is TRBV5-4 and J is TRBJ2-1; D uncertain. The V gene lost 4 bases and the J gene lost 0 bases, with 11 bases spanning the gap. CDR3 size: 15 residues. Germline CDR1 SGHNT, CDR2 YYREEE (reference sequence). The CDR3 reads CASSPDPDSYNEQFF. The CDR3 DNA is TGTGCCAGCAGCCCAGATCCAGACTCCTACAATGAGCAGTTCTTC. The variable domain in full, completed from reference TRBV5-4 and TRBJ2-1, reads ETGVTQSPTHLIKTRGQQVTLRCSSQSGHNTVSWYQQALGQGPQFIFQYYREEENGRGNFPPRFSGLQFPNYSSELNVNALELDDSALYLCASSPDPDSYNEQFFGPGTRLTVL.

This chain uses TRBV6-5 with TRBJ2-1, with D perhaps matching TRBD2 (5 bases). CDR1 is MNHEY and CDR2 is SVGAGI in the germline V gene. CDR3 size: 14 residues. The V and J ends lost 2 bases and 4 bases respectively, with 9 bases between them. Here the CDR3 reads CASSYDGKYNEQFF. The CDR3, as DNA: TGTGCCAGCAGTTACGACGGGAAGTACAATGAGCAGTTCTTC.

This chain connects TRBV10-1 to TRBJ2-7; no clear D. The CDR3 is made up of 14 amino acids. V was shortened by 0 bases and J by 0 bases, with 6 bases between the two germline ends. CDR1 is WNHNN and CDR2 is SYGVQD in the germline V gene (reference sequence). The CDR3 is CASSESIGSYEQYF. CDR3 bases: TGCGCCAGCAGTGAGTCGATCGGCTCCTACGAGCAGTACTTC.

This chain uses TRBV27 with TRBJ2-1; 10 bases match TRBD1. This CDR3 is 16 amino acids long. The V and J ends lost 4 bases and 4 bases, in that order; junction bases with no gene match: 7. From germline, CDR1 is MNHEY and CDR2 SMNVEV (reference sequence). The CDR3 nucleotides read TGTGCCAGCAGTTCCCCCGGGACAGGGGAATACAATGAGCAGTTCTTC. Translated: CASSSPGTGEYNEQFF.